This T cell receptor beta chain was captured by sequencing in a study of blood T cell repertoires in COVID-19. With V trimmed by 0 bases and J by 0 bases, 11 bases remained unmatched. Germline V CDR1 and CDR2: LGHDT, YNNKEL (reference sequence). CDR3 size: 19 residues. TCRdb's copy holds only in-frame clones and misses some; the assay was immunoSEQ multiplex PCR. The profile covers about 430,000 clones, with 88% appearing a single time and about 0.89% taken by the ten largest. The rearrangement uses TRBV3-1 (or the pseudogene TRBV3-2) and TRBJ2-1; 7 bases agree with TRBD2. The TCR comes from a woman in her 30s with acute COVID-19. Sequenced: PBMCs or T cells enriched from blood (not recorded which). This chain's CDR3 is CASSQDLGLVPPSYNEQFF. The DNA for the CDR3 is TGTGCCAGCAGCCAAGACCTAGGACTAGTCCCCCCCTCCTACAATGAGCAGTTCTTC.